This TCR beta chain was documented in a study of OX40 agonist ivuxolimab in advanced cancers. CDR3 size: 13 residues. V lost 1 base and J lost 2, with 5 bases in between. The germline V gene encodes CDR1 SGHAT and CDR2 FQNNGV. Details on this clone: The target antigen is unknown.

Study findings and constraints: Some patients who did not respond also had low normalized T-cell clonal expansion. Blood T cells, both CD4+ and CD8+, expanded clonally by week 6 at 0.1 to 3.0 mg/kg. Expanded peripheral T cells had an undetermined antigen specificity. Relative to CD4+ cells, CD8+ T cells on average had more expanded clones.

Sequenced by immunoSEQ multiplex PCR; TCRdb stores in-frame clones only, minus some. Among 80,000 or so clones listed, over 85% were seen once. This specimen consisted of CD4+ or CD8+ T cells sorted from blood, obtained in a trial of the OX40 agonist ivuxolimab. This chain joins TRBV11-2 and TRBJ1-2; D is uncertain. The source is an adult with an advanced solid tumor such as melanoma, head and neck, liver or kidney cancer. The CDR3 reads CASSLAPNYGYTF. The CDR3 DNA follows: TGTGCCAGCAGCTTAGCCCCGAACTATGGCTACACCTTC.